This note documents a single TCR beta chain sequence. There is no known antigen for this receptor. No clone much larger than this one lies a single base away; base qualities are absent. These data originate in a study of T cell responses to AZD1222 COVID-19 vaccine (TCRdb year 2021). As for the study more broadly: Because spike-specific TCR depth and breadth did not differ between the two schedules, AZD1222 recipients who got a second dose at roughly 4 weeks were pooled with those who got a second dose at roughly 12 weeks. A total of 233 trial participants underwent TCR sequencing, of whom about 200 had received two doses of AZD1222 and 26 had received two doses of the MenACWY control vaccine. Trial participants were enrolled by age into subgroups of 18-55, 56-69 and 70-plus years, and about 150, 27 and 61 TCR-sequenced participants, respectively, were included in these subgroups. Beyond this particular receptor, the publication reports: Epitopes outside the regions mutated in the B.1.351 and B.1.1.7 variants were reportedly recognized by nearly half of the unique spike-specific TCRs. Conclusions about previously exposed vaccinees were limited because only six AZD1222 recipients were SARS-CoV-2 seropositive at baseline. Because no day 14 peak-response samples were available, repertoires were characterized only after the peak T cell response. In the small 56-69-year group, the increase in depth fell short of significance, most likely because of low power. Most participants were white British and females outnumbered males, and the authors suggested that clonal diversity may have been underestimated. The whole spike protein was spanned by vaccine-associated CD4 TCRs, and dominant responses were seen in regions 160-218 and 743-854. A significant rise in spike-specific TCR breadth and depth was observed after two AZD1222 doses relative to day 0 and relative to MenACWY recipients.

The intended sense of this specimen's time point label: baseline before first vaccination. Vaccinee samples came from UK trials COV001 and COV002, including a single-blind randomized controlled phase 2/3 trial of AZD1222 (ChAdOx1 nCoV-19) in healthy adults. For TCRbeta chain sequencing, PBMC samples were collected from trial participants at day 0 and at day 28 after the second dose. The CDR3 regions of human TCRbeta chains were subjected to immunosequencing. The paper's data handling went like this. TCRs in the repertoires were compared against a reference library of SARS-CoV-2-specific TCRs that had been generated with the MIRA antigen-specificity platform. Breadth was defined as the fraction of unique TCRs that were SARS-CoV-2-associated, and depth was defined as the fraction of total T cells that were SARS-CoV-2-associated. Using the MIRA data, each spike-specific TCR was assigned both to the spike region to which the TCR was reactive and to a CD4 or CD8 class. Log10-transformed breadth and depth values were compared by one-way ANOVA with Sidak's multiple comparisons tests. TCRdb stores this immuneACCESS table with in-frame sequences only. Part of the clones is absent; in the studies checked, under half of the shortfall reflects unresolved V genes, and no reason is known for the rest. V and J calls and clone size are as listed in that table; D and trimming were resolved from the DNA. The table for this sample lists 120,000 to 150,000 clones; more than 85% of them were counted only once. Jointly, the top ten make up approximately 1.5% of the sample.

V is cut back by 3 bases and J by 5 bases, with 12 bases in the junction unmatched. CDR1 and CDR2, per the germline V gene, are SGHTS and YDEGEE. The CDR3 runs 16 amino acids, cysteine and phenylalanine included. The entry retains the CDR3 DNA only, 48 bases that are in frame from base 1. The source material was peripheral blood, sampled on day 0 of AZD1222 vaccination. In this chain, TRBV5-8 is recombined with TRBJ2-7; 9 of the junction bases match TRBD1. The clonotype was recovered from an adult in good health. The CDR3 corresponds to CASSSLRDRVMNEQYF. At the DNA level, the sequence is TGTGCCAGCAGCTCTCTCCGGGACAGGGTAATGAACGAGCAGTACTTC.